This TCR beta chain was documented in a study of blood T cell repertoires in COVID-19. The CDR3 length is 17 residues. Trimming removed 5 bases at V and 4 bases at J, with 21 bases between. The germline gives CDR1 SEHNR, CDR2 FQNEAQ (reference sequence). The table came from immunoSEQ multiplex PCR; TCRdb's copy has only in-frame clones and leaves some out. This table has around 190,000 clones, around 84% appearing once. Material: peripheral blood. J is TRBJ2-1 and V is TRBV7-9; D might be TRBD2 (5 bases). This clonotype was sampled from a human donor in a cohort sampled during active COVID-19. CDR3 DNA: TGTGCCAGCAGCCCTAGTGCCCTAGCCCCCTCATACAATGAGCAGTTCTTC. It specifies CASSPSALAPSYNEQFF.